This T cell receptor (beta chain) was identified in a study of identifying expanded T cells in peripheral blood. The study, taken as a whole, reports: Technical replicates showed about 1.1 changed clones; two weeks about 16; four weeks 19. Across healthy donors, higher total template counts meant significantly greater approximately two-week count variance.

Generated by immunoSEQ multiplex PCR, the TCRdb table keeps only in-frame clones and is missing some. The table records around 82,000 clones, less than 90% of them present only once. This clone was counted only a few times. Its target is unknown. After removal of 5 bases from V and 6 bases from J, the junction contained 11 bases not matched to a gene. CDR3 size: 15 residues. The germline V gene encodes CDR1 SGHVS and CDR2 FQNEAQ. Collection occurred without any documented infections or immune events in donors. The TCR sequence derives from a person between 18 and 70 years old in good health. The V call is TRBV7-8, the J call TRBJ1-1; 8 bases are a match to TRBD1. The source material was blood. CDR3 sequence: CASSLSGQDPPEAFF. The CDR3 region has the DNA TGTGCCAGCAGCCTATCGGGACAGGATCCTCCTGAAGCTTTCTTT.